This T cell receptor (beta chain) came from a study of blood T cell repertoires in COVID-19. In the study overall: The United States, Italy and Spain were the sources of the acute and convalescent COVID-19 samples.

Self-reported history from a screening survey and questionnaire set each donor's cohort. For recovered donors of Cohort 3, there were two negative PCRs, clearance, or symptom resolution. The protocol was immunoSEQ multiplex PCR, while the TCRdb copy is restricted to in-frame clones and leaves out a portion. The profile shows 400,000 or so clones, around 90% of them singletons. This clone was picked up one time. The CDR3 consists of 14 residues. V lost 9 bases, J lost 4 bases, and 11 bases stayed unmatched. Germline loops: CDR1 SGHNT, CDR2 YYREEE (reference sequence). This clonotype was sampled from a young man who had recovered from COVID-19. This sequence joins TRBV5-4 and TRBJ2-3, with 7 bases fitting TRBD1. Sequenced sample: PBMCs or T cells enriched from blood (not recorded which). DNA of the CDR3: TGTGCCACCAACACACAGGGGATGCCAGATACGCAGTATTTT. Protein product: CATNTQGMPDTQYF.